Given below is one TCR beta chain in context. This sample was taken from a study of blood T cell repertoires in COVID-19. Across the study: Acute and convalescent COVID-19 specimens originated in the United States, Italy and Spain.

This study enrolled people aged roughly 18 to 89 from about 26 US geographic areas. Self-reported history from a screening survey and questionnaire set each donor's cohort. Germline values: CDR1 MNHEY, CDR2 SVGAGI. This CDR3 has 14 residues. V was pared by 6 bases and J by 4 bases, with 8 bases of the junction left unmatched. Per the original methods: Reference gene primer amplification gave estimated nucleated cell counts. The protocol was immunoSEQ multiplex PCR, while the TCRdb copy is restricted to in-frame clones and leaves out a portion. That table is the source of V, J and clone size, and D and trimming were worked out from the DNA. This table holds under 450,000 clones, approximately 89% found once.

Sample: PBMCs or T cells enriched from blood (not recorded which). V gene TRBV6-5 combines with J gene TRBJ1-1; 7 bases line up with TRBD1. This TCR was recovered from a man under 40 who had recovered from COVID-19. In DNA form, the CDR3 reads TGTGCCAGCAGGCCTCAGACAGGGAGCACTGAAGCTTTCTTT. Protein: CASRPQTGSTEAFF.